The sequence of this TCR beta chain was determined in a study of T-cell memory formation after mild COVID-19. Study-wide points: Pre-infection memory already had some responding clones, implying cross-reactive memory joined. Contracting CD4+ clones lay largely in CM and EM, with CD8+ ones residing in EMRA.

The germline gives CDR1 MDHEN, CDR2 SYDVKM. The CDR3 length is 16 residues. Trimming removed 4 bases from V and 2 bases from J, with 17 bases in between. This clonotype showed up just a few times. What it binds is not known. MiXCR, run by TCRdb on the 5' RACE reads, gives a single entry per CDR3 protein. This table holds about 400,000 distinct CDR3 sequences, roughly 15% found once. This receptor was identified in a man aged 18 to 29 who had mild COVID-19 (a few samples of this study predate the infection). Cell type and time point are not known. What was sequenced was PBMCs or a T cell subset sorted from them (not recorded which). The chain combines TRBV28 with TRBJ1-2; no firm D call. The CDR3 DNA is TGTGCCAGCAGTTCCCCCGGAGTCCCCGCGAACTATGGCTACACCTTC. It is translated as CASSSPGVPANYGYTF.